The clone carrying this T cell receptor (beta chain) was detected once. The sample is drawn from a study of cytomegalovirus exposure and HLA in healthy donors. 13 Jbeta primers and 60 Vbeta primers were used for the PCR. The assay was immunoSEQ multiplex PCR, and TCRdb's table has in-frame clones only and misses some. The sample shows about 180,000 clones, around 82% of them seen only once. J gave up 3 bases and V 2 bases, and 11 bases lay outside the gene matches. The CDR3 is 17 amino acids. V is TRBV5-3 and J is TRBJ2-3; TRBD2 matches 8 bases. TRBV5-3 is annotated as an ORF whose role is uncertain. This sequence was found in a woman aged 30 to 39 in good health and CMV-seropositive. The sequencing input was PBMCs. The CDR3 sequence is CARSFLLETSETDTQYF. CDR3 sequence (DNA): TGTGCCAGAAGCTTTCTGTTAGAGACTAGCGAAACAGATACGCAGTATTTT.